These T cell receptor beta chains were read from a single sample in a study of T cell clusters in autoimmune cytopenias. TCRdb reanalyzed the multiplex PCR reads and collapses them to one entry per CDR3 protein, without DNA. The sample table sets out around 2,500 distinct CDR3 sequences. The sample comprised peripheral blood. The receptors originated from a human donor with an autoimmune cytopenia or autoimmune hepatitis (not recorded which). The CDR3 runs from the conserved cysteine through the conserved F or W. Clone size is shown for a subset of rows, as once, few, many or a class of expanded clone.

abundance	v_gene	j_gene	CDR3aa
-	TRBV5-6	TRBJ1-1	CSSSLRGNTEAFF
medium-sized	TRBV19	TRBJ1-2	CASRDSINYGYTF
medium-sized	TRBV30	TRBJ2-3	CAWSVGGSYTDTQYF
-	TRBV12-3/TRBV12-4	TRBJ2-4	CASSLYSLAKNIQYF
medium-sized	TRBV27	TRBJ2-1	CASSLGQAQVQFF
-	TRBV6-5	TRBJ1-3	CASSYSRTGGNTIYF
medium-sized	TRBV27	TRBJ2-1	CASRLAGLANEQFF
medium-sized	TRBV6-5	TRBJ2-2	CASGISGNDGELFF
-	TRBV6-5	TRBJ1-2	CASSRGAYGYTF
large	TRBV28	TRBJ2-1	CASSSLISQGRDTYNEQFF
medium-sized	TRBV18	TRBJ1-1	CASSPPEGPTEAFF
medium-sized	TRBV19	TRBJ2-7	CASSIETTGYEQYF
medium-sized	TRBV19	TRBJ2-1	CASRPPPGQGDNEQFF
medium-sized	TRBV6-5	TRBJ2-5	CASSPQRGETQYF
medium-sized	TRBV19	TRBJ2-1	CASSTRGRHYNEQFF
medium-sized	TRBV5-1	TRBJ2-7	CASSHRDGTYEQYF
-	TRBV24-1	TRBJ1-5	CAIAPRGAQPQHF
-	TRBV20-1	TRBJ1-6	CSAPLGLDSPLHF
medium-sized	TRBV6-5	TRBJ2-1	CASIGLTTSGNNEQFF
medium-sized	TRBV6-5	TRBJ1-6	CASSMTGDSPLHF
medium-sized	TRBV12-3/TRBV12-4	TRBJ1-1	CASSRGQGSTEAFF
medium-sized	TRBV15	TRBJ2-7	CATSRGGRQGANEQYF
medium-sized	TRBV6-1	TRBJ2-1	CASRALAGGSDEQFF
-	TRBV7-6	TRBJ2-2	CASSQGQGASGELFF
-	TRBV27	TRBJ1-5	CASSFQGFSQPQHF
medium-sized	TRBV19	TRBJ1-2	CASTEQGAGGYTF
medium-sized	TRBV7-9	TRBJ2-1	CASWGGLEQFF
-	TRBV10-3	TRBJ1-5	CAISGDNQPQHF
-	TRBV4-2	TRBJ2-5	CASSRGLAGPIRETQYF
medium-sized	TRBV27	TRBJ2-3	CASTSLGTSTDTQYF
-	TRBV6-5	TRBJ1-2	CASSKNPQANYGYTF
-	TRBV5-1	TRBJ2-5	CASSFSGALGTQYF
-	TRBV10-3	TRBJ1-1	CAISDLQVNTEAFF
medium-sized	TRBV11-1	TRBJ2-1	CASSLNGPYNEQFF
-	TRBV6-5	TRBJ2-7	CASSEMGLVYEQYF